This TCR beta chain appears in the sequencing data of a study of beta chain features in type 1 diabetes. The study reverse transcribed the entire isolated RNA, so it sequenced expressed TCRB transcripts. Clones were sequenced by immunoSEQ multiplex PCR, and TCRdb holds only the in-frame ones, with some missing. The sample records approximately 240,000 clones, 16% being singletons. One heparinised draw of blood, averaging about 110 mL, came from each donor. Every sorted population was more than 95% pure. CDR1 and CDR2 from the germline V gene are GTSNPN and SVGIG (reference sequence). The CDR3 contains 13 residues. V lost 7 bases to trimming and J lost 4 bases, with 16 bases between them. To note about this clone: The antigen is unknown.

Study-wide findings and caveats: Insertion counts at VDJ junctions were lower in type 1 diabetes patients, who also showed more deletions there. Moderate yet significant TCRB CDR3 shortening was seen in Type 1 diabetes patients in all four CD4+ subsets.

This receptor was identified in a young man with type 1 diabetes. The specimen was naive CD4+ T cells from blood. V usage is TRBV30 and J usage is TRBJ1-2; D uncertain. CDR3 in DNA: TGTGCCTCCGGGAGGGCGGGCTCCTATGGCTACACCTTC. It translates to CASGRAGSYGYTF. The whole variable domain, filled in from reference TRBV30 and TRBJ1-2, reads SQTIHQWPATLVQPVGSPLSLECTVEGTSNPNLYWYRQAAGRGLQLLFYSVGIGQISSEVPQNLSASRPQDRQFILSSKKLLLSDSGFYLCASGRAGSYGYTFGSGTRLTVV.